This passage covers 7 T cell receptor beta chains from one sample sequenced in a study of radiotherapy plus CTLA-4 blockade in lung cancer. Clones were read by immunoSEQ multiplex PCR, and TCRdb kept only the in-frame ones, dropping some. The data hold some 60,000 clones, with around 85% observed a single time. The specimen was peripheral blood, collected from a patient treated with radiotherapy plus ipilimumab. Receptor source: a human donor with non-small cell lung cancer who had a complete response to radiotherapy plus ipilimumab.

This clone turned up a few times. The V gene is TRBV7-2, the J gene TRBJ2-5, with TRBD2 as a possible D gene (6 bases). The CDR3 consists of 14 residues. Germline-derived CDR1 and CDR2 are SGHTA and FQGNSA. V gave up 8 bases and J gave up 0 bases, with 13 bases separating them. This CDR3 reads CASSKGLNQETQYF. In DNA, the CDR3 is TGTGCCAGCTCAAAGGGACTTAACCAAGAGACCCAGTACTTC. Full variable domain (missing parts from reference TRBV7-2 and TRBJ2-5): GAGVSQSPSNKVTEKGKDVELRCDPISGHTALYWYRQSLGQGLEFLIYFQGNSAPDKSGLPSDRFSAERTGGSVSTLTIQRTQQEDSAVYLCASSKGLNQETQYFGPGTRLLVL.

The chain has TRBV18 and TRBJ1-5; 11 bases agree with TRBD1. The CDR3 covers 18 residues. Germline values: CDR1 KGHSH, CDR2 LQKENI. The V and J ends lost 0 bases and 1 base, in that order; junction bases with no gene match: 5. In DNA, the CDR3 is TGTGCCAGCTCACCACCCGGGACAGGGGGAAGGAGCAATCAGCCCCAGCATTTT. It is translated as CASSPPGTGGRSNQPQHF.

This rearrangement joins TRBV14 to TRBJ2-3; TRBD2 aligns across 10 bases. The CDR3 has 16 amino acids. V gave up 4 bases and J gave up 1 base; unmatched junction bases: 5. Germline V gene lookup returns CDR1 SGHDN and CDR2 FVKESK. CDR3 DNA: TGTGCCAGCAGCCGCCTTCTAGCGGGGGGCACAGATACGCAGTATTTT. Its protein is CASSRLLAGGTDTQYF.

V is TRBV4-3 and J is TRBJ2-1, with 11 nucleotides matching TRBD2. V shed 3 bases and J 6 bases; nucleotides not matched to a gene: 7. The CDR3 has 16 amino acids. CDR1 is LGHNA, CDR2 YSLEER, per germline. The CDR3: CASSHVSGRVGNEQFF. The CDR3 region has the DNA TGCGCCAGCAGCCATGTTAGCGGGAGGGTTGGCAATGAGCAGTTCTTC.

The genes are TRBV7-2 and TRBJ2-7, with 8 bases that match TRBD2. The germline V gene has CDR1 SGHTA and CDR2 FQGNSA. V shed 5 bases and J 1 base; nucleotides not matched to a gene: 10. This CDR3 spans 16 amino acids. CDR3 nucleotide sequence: TGTGCCAGCAGCCGAGATAGCGGGACTGGTTCCTACGAGCAGTACTTC. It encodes CASSRDSGTGSYEQYF.

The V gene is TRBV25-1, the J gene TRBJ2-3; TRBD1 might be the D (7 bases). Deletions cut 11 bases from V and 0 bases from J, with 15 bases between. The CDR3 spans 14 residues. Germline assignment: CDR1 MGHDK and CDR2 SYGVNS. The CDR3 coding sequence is TGTGCCGCAGGGGGAGGTCCTAGCACAGATACGCAGTATTTT. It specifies CAAGGGPSTDTQYF.

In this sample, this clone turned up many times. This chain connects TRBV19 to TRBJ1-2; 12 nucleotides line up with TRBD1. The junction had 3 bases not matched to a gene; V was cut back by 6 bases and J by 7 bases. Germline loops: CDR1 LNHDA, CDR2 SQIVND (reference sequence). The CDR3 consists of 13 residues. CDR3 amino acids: CASRGQGAAGYTF. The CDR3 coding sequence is TGTGCCAGTAGGGGACAGGGGGCAGCTGGCTACACCTTC.